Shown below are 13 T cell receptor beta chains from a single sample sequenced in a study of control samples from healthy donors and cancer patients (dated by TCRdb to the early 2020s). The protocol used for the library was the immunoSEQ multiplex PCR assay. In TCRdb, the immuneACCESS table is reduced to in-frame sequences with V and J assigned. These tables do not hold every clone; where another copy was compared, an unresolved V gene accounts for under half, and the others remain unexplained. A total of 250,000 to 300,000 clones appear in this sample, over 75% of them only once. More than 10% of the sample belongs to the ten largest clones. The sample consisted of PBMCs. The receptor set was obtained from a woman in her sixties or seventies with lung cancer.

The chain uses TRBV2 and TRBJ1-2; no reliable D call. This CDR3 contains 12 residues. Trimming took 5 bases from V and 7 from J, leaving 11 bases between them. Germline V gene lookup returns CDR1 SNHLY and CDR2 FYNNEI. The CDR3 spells CASSYRGGGYTF. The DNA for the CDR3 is TGTGCCAGCAGTTACCGGGGAGGTGGCTACACCTTC.

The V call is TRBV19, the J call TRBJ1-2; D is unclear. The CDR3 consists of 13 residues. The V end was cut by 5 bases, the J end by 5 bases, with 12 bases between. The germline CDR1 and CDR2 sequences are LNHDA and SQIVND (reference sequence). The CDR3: CASSEVVYYGYTF. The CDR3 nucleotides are TGTGCCAGTAGTGAGGTCGTGTATTATGGCTACACCTTC.

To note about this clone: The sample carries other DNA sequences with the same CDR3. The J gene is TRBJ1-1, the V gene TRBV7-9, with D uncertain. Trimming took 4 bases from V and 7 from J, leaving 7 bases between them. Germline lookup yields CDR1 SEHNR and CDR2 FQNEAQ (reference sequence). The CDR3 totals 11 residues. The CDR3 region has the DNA TGTGCCAGCAGCTCATACGGTGAAGCTTTCTTT. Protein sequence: CASSSYGEAFF.

The chain's CDR3 is CAISPGQGGNQPQHF. Here the CDR3 DNA reads TGTGCCATCAGCCCAGGACAGGGCGGCAATCAGCCCCAGCATTTT. This chain links TRBV10-3 with TRBJ1-5, with TRBD1 matching 8 bases. CDR3 length: 15 residues. In germline, CDR1 is ENHRY, CDR2 SYGVKD. The junction had 6 bases not matched to a gene; V was cut back by 6 bases and J by 2 bases.

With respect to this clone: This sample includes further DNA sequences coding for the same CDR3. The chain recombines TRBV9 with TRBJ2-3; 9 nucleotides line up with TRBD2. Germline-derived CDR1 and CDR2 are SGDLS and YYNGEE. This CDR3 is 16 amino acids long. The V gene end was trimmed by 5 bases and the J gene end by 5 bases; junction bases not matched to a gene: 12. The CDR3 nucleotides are TGTGCCAGCAGTCCTTTGGCGGGGGGGCCAGGAGATACGCAGTATTTT. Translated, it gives CASSPLAGGPGDTQYF.

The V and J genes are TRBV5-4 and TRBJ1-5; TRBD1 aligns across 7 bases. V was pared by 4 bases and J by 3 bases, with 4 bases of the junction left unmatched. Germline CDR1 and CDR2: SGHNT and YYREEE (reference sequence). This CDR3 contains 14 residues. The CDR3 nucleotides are TGTGCCAGCAGCAGCCAGGGGGTCAATCAGCCCCAGCATTTT. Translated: CASSSQGVNQPQHF.

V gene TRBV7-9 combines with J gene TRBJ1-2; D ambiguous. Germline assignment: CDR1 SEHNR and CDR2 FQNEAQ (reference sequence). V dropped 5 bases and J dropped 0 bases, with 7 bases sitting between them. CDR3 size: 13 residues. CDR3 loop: CASSRDTNYGYTF. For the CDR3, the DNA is TGTGCCAGCAGCCGAGATACTAACTATGGCTACACCTTC.

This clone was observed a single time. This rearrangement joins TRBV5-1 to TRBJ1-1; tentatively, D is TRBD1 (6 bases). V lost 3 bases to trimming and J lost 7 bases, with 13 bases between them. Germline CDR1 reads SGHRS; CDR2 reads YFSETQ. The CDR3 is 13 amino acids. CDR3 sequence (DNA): TGCGCCAGCAGCTCCCAGGGGCCAGATGAAGCTTTCTTT. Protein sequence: CASSSQGPDEAFF.

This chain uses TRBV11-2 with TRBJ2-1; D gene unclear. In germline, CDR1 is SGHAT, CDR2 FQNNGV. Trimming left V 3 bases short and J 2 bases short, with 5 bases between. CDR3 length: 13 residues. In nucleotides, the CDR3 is TGTGCCAGCAGCTTCACCACCTACAATGAGCAGTTCTTC. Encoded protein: CASSFTTYNEQFF.

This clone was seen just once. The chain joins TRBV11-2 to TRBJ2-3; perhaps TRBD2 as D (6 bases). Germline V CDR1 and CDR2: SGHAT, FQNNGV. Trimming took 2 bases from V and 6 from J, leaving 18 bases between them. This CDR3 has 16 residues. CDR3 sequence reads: CASSLMGGTMVDTQYF. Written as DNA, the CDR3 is TGTGCCAGCAGCTTAATGGGCGGGACCATGGTCGATACGCAGTATTTT. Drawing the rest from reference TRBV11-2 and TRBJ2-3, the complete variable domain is EAGVAQSPRYKIIEKRQSVAFWCNPISGHATLYWYQQILGQGPKLLIQFQNNGVVDDSQLPKDRFSAERLKGVDSTLKIQPAKLEDSAVYLCASSLMGGTMVDTQYFGPGTRLTVL.

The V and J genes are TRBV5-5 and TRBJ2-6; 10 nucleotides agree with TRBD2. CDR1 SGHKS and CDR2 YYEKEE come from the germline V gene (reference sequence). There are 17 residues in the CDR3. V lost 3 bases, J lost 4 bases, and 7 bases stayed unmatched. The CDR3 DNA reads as TGTGCCAGCAGCTCCCTAGCGGGAGTTTCGGGGGCCAACGTCCTGACTTTC. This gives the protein CASSSLAGVSGANVLTF.

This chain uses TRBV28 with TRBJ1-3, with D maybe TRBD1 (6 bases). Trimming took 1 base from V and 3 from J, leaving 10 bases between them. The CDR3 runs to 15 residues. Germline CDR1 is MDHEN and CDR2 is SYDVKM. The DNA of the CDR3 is TGTGCCAGCAGTTTATCGGGCAGGGGTGGAAACACCATATATTTT. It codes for CASSLSGRGGNTIYF.

The CDR3 bases are TGCGCCAGCAGCTTGCTCGGGGGGGCCATCCTCTACGAGCAGTACTTC. It yields the protein CASSLLGGAILYEQYF. This chain links TRBV5-1 with TRBJ2-7; TRBD2 aligns across 8 bases. The CDR3 is made up of 16 amino acids. V lost 1 base, J lost 3 bases, and 9 bases stayed unmatched. From germline, CDR1 is SGHRS and CDR2 YFSETQ.